These 13 T cell receptor beta chains share one sample of origin, sequenced in a study of a mutant IDH1 vaccine in newly diagnosed glioma. Libraries were prepared by immunoSEQ multiplex PCR; TCRdb keeps only in-frame clonotypes and omits some of them. The sample holds fewer than 45,000 clones; around 83% are singletons and the top ten take 2% to 2.5%. Time point specified: week 11, during vaccination. Topical imiquimod accompanied each vaccine dose, which consisted of 300 ug of mutant IDH1 20-mer peptide. No cognate antigen is known for these TCRs. The sample was PBMCs, taken from a glioma patient whose treatment included an IDH1 peptide vaccine. Source of these receptors: a middle-aged man with glioma.

In its sample, this clone was seen a few times. This chain uses TRBV14 with TRBJ2-2; TRBD1 agrees at 7 bases. This CDR3 has 14 residues. The germline V gene has CDR1 SGHDN and CDR2 FVKESK. J lost 3 bases, V lost 4 bases, and 2 bases had no gene match. The CDR3 coding sequence is TGTGCCAGCAGCCGGGACAGATACACCGGGGAGCTGTTTTTT. Translating it yields CASSRDRYTGELFF. Variable domain in full (rest from reference TRBV14 and TRBJ2-2): EAGVTQFPSHSVIEKGQTVTLRCDPISGHDNLYWYRRVMGKEIKFLLHFVKESKQDESGMPNNRFLAERTGGTYSTLKVQPAELEDSGVYFCASSRDRYTGELFFGEGSRLTVL.

The rearrangement links TRBV5-1 to TRBJ2-1; 8 bases are shared with TRBD1. Germline-derived CDR1 and CDR2 are SGHRS and YFSETQ. Unmatched junction bases numbered 8, after V lost 4 bases and J lost 8 bases. The CDR3 consists of 14 residues. The CDR3: CASSTDRGRYEQFF. CDR3 nucleotide sequence: TGCGCCAGCAGCACCGACAGGGGTAGATATGAGCAGTTCTTC.

The V gene is TRBV6-6, the J gene TRBJ1-3; no clear D gene. There are 13 residues in the CDR3. CDR1 is MNHNY, CDR2 SVGAGI, per germline (reference sequence). V gave up 0 bases and J gave up 4 bases, with 4 bases separating them. The CDR3 nucleotides are TGTGCCAGCAGTTACTCTGGAGGAAACACCATATATTTT. Translated: CASSYSGGNTIYF.

The J gene is TRBJ1-1, the V gene TRBV29-1; maybe TRBD1 (5 bases). The CDR3 runs 15 residues. Trimming took 7 bases from V and 1 from J, leaving 19 bases between them. Germline CDR1 reads SQVTM; CDR2 reads ANQGSEA. CDR3 loop: CSASKGPLRNTEAFF. In DNA form, the CDR3 reads TGCAGCGCCTCGAAGGGACCCCTAAGGAACACTGAAGCTTTCTTT. The entire variable domain, with the rest obtained from reference TRBV29-1 and TRBJ1-1, is as follows: SAVISQKPSRDICQRGTSLTIQCQVDSQVTMMFWYRQQPGQSLTLIATANQGSEATYESGFVIDKFPISRPNLTFSTLTVSNMSPEDSSIYLCSASKGPLRNTEAFFGQGTRLTVV.

This clone was detected once. The chain recombines TRBV25-1 with TRBJ2-3; D uncertain. Trimming removed 3 bases at V and 0 bases at J, with 4 bases between. This CDR3 comprises 13 residues. Germline V lookup: CDR1 MGHDK, CDR2 SYGVNS. In DNA, the CDR3 is TGTGCCAGCAGTGACGGCAGCACAGATACGCAGTATTTT. Residues: CASSDGSTDTQYF.

The rearrangement uses TRBV7-8 and TRBJ2-5, with D perhaps matching TRBD2 (5 bases). V was clipped by 3 bases and J by 11 bases, with 19 bases between them. Germline V gives CDR1 SGHVS, CDR2 FQNEAQ. This CDR3 has 14 residues. The CDR3 sequence is CASSFEADLWEQYF. The CDR3 DNA follows: TGTGCCAGCAGCTTTGAAGCGGACCTATGGGAGCAGTACTTC. The full variable domain, in which reference TRBV7-8 and TRBJ2-5 provide the parts outside the CDR3, is GAGVSQSPRYKVAKRGQDVALRCDPISGHVSLFWYQQALGQGPEFLTYFQNEAQLDKSGLPSDRFFAERPEGSVSTLKIQRTQQEDSAVYLCASSFEADLWEQYFGPGTRLLVL.

The chain links TRBV15 to TRBJ2-7; TRBD1 aligns across 8 bases. Germline-derived CDR1 and CDR2 are LNHNV and YYDKDF (reference sequence). V gave up 1 base and J gave up 3 bases; unmatched junction bases: 8. The CDR3 length is 16 residues. For the CDR3, the DNA is TGTGCCACCAGCAGAGCCCGGACAGGGCCAGACTACGAGCAGTACTTC. Protein product: CATSRARTGPDYEQYF.

This clone was picked up a small number of times. The identical CDR3 is also encoded by other nucleotide sequences in the sample. CDR3 DNA: TGTGCCAGCAGCGTAGGACGGCGGAACACTGAAGCTTTCTTT. Its protein product is CASSVGRRNTEAFF. The chain combines TRBV9 with TRBJ1-1, with D hard to call. V was pared by 0 bases and J by 1 base, with 7 bases between. The CDR3 runs 14 residues. The germline V gene has CDR1 SGDLS and CDR2 YYNGEE.

V and J are TRBV7-9 and TRBJ1-4, with D maybe TRBD1 (5 bases). This CDR3 has 18 residues. V dropped 7 bases and J dropped 8 bases, with 29 bases sitting between them. Germline loops: CDR1 SEHNR, CDR2 FQNEAQ (reference sequence). The CDR3 reads CASTPGTGTGRRSEKLFF. In DNA form, the CDR3 reads TGTGCCAGCACCCCGGGGACCGGGACCGGACGGCGGAGCGAAAAACTGTTTTTT.

V is TRBV4-2 and J is TRBJ2-7; possibly TRBD1 or TRBD2 for D (6 bases each). Germline V gene sequence: CDR1 LGHNA, CDR2 YNFKEQ. The V end was cut by 1 base, the J end by 5 bases, with 18 bases between. The CDR3 length is 16 residues. DNA of the CDR3: TGTGCCAGCAGCCAAGGGGGGGCCGCCGTCTTGAACGAGCAGTACTTC. This translates into CASSQGGAAVLNEQYF.

V gene TRBV5-1 combines with J gene TRBJ2-2, with TRBD1 identical over 7 bases. The CDR3 length is 15 residues. J gave up 5 bases and V 5 bases, and 9 bases lay outside the gene matches. The germline V gene has CDR1 SGHRS and CDR2 YFSETQ. CDR3 DNA sequence: TGCGCCAGCAGAGGCGACAGGGACGGGACCGGGGAGCTGTTTTTT. Its protein is CASRGDRDGTGELFF.

This clone has a handful of counts. The J gene is TRBJ2-2, the V gene TRBV5-1; 9 bases fit TRBD1. The J segment lost 7 bases and the V segment lost 4 bases, leaving 2 bases of the junction unmatched. From germline, CDR1 is SGHRS and CDR2 YFSETQ. The CDR3 is 13 residues long. The CDR3 loop is CASSGQGNGELFF. For the CDR3, the DNA is TGCGCCAGCAGCGGACAGGGGAACGGGGAGCTGTTTTTT.

Here the CDR3 reads CSAWTGEGIREQFF. In DNA form, the CDR3 reads TGCAGCGCCTGGACAGGGGAAGGGATTCGGGAGCAGTTCTTC. The chain employs TRBV29-1 and TRBJ2-1; 9 positions match TRBD1. CDR1 is SQVTM and CDR2 is ANQGSEA in the germline V gene. Trimming removed 7 bases from V and 10 bases from J; junction bases left unmatched: 14. This CDR3 has 14 amino acids.